Following are 14 T cell receptor beta chains from one sample sequenced in a study of blood T cell repertoires in COVID-19 (dated by TCRdb to 2019 to 2021). The library was prepared using the immunoSEQ multiplex PCR assay. TCRdb provides this immuneACCESS table in a form limited to in-frame rearrangements. Some clones are lacking; in checked studies, under half of them reflect an unresolved V gene, and why the rest are absent is not known. This sample holds around 310,000 clones; 89% were observed only once. The top ten clonotypes cover 9.5% of the sample. The sample comprised PBMCs or T cells enriched from blood (not recorded which). Every receptor here comes from a woman aged 35 to 49 who had recovered from COVID-19.

The chain employs TRBV4-2 and TRBJ1-1; no reliable D call. Trimming stripped 0 bases from V and 5 bases from J, with 13 bases between. The germline V gene has CDR1 LGHNA and CDR2 YNFKEQ. The CDR3 has 15 residues. The DNA for the CDR3 is TGTGCCAGCAGCCAAGACCCCCTTGGAGGAACTGAAGCTTTCTTT. Its translation is CASSQDPLGGTEAFF.

This clone was observed a few times. This chain joins TRBV29-1 and TRBJ2-7; TRBD2 aligns across 9 bases. Germline V gene data show CDR1 as SQVTM and CDR2 as ANQGSEA. V shed 4 bases and J 3 bases; nucleotides not matched to a gene: 1. This CDR3 region has 12 residues. The CDR3 here is CSVVSGSYEQYF. The CDR3 DNA sequence: TGCAGCGTTGTTAGCGGGAGCTACGAGCAGTACTTC.

This chain connects TRBV18 to TRBJ1-3; tentative D call: TRBD1 (5 bases). From germline, CDR1 is KGHSH and CDR2 LQKENI. V was trimmed by 6 bases and J by 1 base, leaving 7 bases between them. The CDR3 runs 13 residues. Written as DNA, the CDR3 is TGTGCCAGCTCGACAGATTCTGGAAACACCATATATTTT. Its translation is CASSTDSGNTIYF.

The genes are TRBV18 and TRBJ1-6, with 9 bases matching TRBD1. The CDR3 length is 15 residues. V shed 1 base and J 5 bases; nucleotides not matched to a gene: 0. Germline V lookup: CDR1 KGHSH, CDR2 LQKENI. The CDR3 DNA sequence: TGTGCCAGCTCACCACGGGACAGGGATAATTCACCCCTCCACTTT. Its translation: CASSPRDRDNSPLHF.

This clone was detected only a few times. This chain joins TRBV3-1 (or the pseudogene TRBV3-2) and TRBJ2-1; 7 bases map to TRBD2. This CDR3 has 12 amino acids. V shed 2 bases and J 12 bases; nucleotides not matched to a gene: 4. The V gene's germline CDR1 is LGHDT and CDR2 YNNKEL (reference sequence). The CDR3 sequence is CASSQLAEGQFF. The CDR3 region has the DNA TGTGCCAGCAGCCAACTAGCGGAGGGGCAGTTCTTC.

The gene calls are TRBV28 and TRBJ1-4; the D is unclear. This CDR3 is 14 amino acids long. Looked up from germline, CDR1 is MDHEN and CDR2 is SYDVKM. V was shortened by 3 bases and J by 8 bases, with 13 bases between the two germline ends. Here the CDR3 reads CASSFSRFREKLFF. CDR3 coding DNA: TGTGCCAGCAGTTTCTCCAGGTTTAGGGAAAAACTGTTTTTT. The whole variable domain, remainder taken from reference TRBV28 and TRBJ1-4, is DVKVTQSSRYLVKRTGEKVFLECVQDMDHENMFWYRQDPGLGLRLIYFSYDVKMKEKGDIPEGYSVSREKKERFSLILESASTNQTSMYLCASSFSRFREKLFFGSGTQLSVL.

The chain recombines TRBV24-1 with TRBJ2-7; a weak D match, TRBD1 (6 bases). Trimming removed 1 base from V and 2 bases from J, with 8 bases in between. The CDR3 has 14 amino acids. Germline V lookup: CDR1 KGHDR, CDR2 SFDVKD. The CDR3 bases are TGTGCCACCAGTGATTTAGGGACACCCTACGAGCAGTACTTC. Translated, it gives CATSDLGTPYEQYF.

The rearrangement uses TRBV2 and TRBJ2-2; 8 bases align to TRBD2. Unmatched junction bases numbered 4, after V lost 4 bases and J lost 0 bases. Per the germline V gene, CDR1 is SNHLY and CDR2 is FYNNEI. The length of the CDR3 is 16 residues. CDR3 DNA sequence: TGTGCCAGCAGTGTCCGCGGGGGGCCGAACACCGGGGAGCTGTTTTTT. Encoded protein: CASSVRGGPNTGELFF.

In this sample, this clone turned up once. Written as DNA, the CDR3 is TGTGCCAGCAGCGCCGGACAGGCCGTAGGGGAGCTGTTTTTT. The encoded protein is CASSAGQAVGELFF. The genes are TRBV9 and TRBJ2-2; 7 bases fit TRBD1. CDR1 SGDLS and CDR2 YYNGEE come from the germline V gene. This CDR3 is 14 amino acids long. The ends lost 3 bases at V and 8 bases at J; junction bases unmatched: 7.

The rearrangement links TRBV11-2 to TRBJ2-5, with no clear D. Germline CDR1 and CDR2: SGHAT and FQNNGV. The CDR3 extends over 13 amino acids. The V and J ends lost 0 bases and 4 bases respectively, with 6 bases between them. CDR3 loop: CASSLERSETQYF. The CDR3 bases are TGTGCCAGCAGCTTAGAGAGGTCAGAGACCCAGTACTTC.

The chain has TRBV5-1 and TRBJ1-4, with D unclear. From germline, CDR1 is SGHRS and CDR2 YFSETQ. Deletions cut 4 bases from V and 7 bases from J, with 14 bases between. The CDR3 covers 14 residues. The CDR3 sequence is CASSAGLRSEKLFF. In DNA form, the CDR3 reads TGCGCCAGCAGCGCAGGACTTAGAAGTGAAAAACTGTTTTTT.

The chain combines TRBV5-4 with TRBJ2-3; 7 bases are a match to TRBD2. J lost 2 bases, V lost 4 bases, and 7 bases had no gene match. The CDR3 sequence is 15 residues long. CDR1 is SGHNT, CDR2 YYREEE, per germline (reference sequence). DNA for the CDR3: TGTGCCAGCAGCCCAGCGGGGCCCTCCACAGATACGCAGTATTTT. It translates to CASSPAGPSTDTQYF.

This clone appeared a single time. V gene TRBV28 combines with J gene TRBJ1-2; no firm D call. Per germline, CDR1 MDHEN and CDR2 SYDVKM. CDR3 size: 14 residues. V dropped 6 bases and J dropped 4 bases, with 15 bases sitting between them. Written as DNA, the CDR3 is TGTGCCAGCAGCCCGCGATTGGTCGCCTATGGCTACACCTTC. Protein product: CASSPRLVAYGYTF.

This chain links TRBV5-8 with TRBJ2-1; TRBD2 agrees at 12 bases. V lost 4 bases to trimming and J lost 4 bases; unmatched junction nucleotides: 3. There are 15 residues in the CDR3. The germline V gene encodes CDR1 SGHTS and CDR2 YDEGEE. CDR3 loop: CASSLTSGGYNEQFF. CDR3 sequence (DNA): TGTGCCAGCAGCCTAACTAGCGGGGGGTACAATGAGCAGTTCTTC. Filled out from reference TRBV5-8 and TRBJ2-1, the complete variable domain reads EAGVTQSPTHLIKTRGQQATLRCSPISGHTSVYWYQQALGLGLQFLLWYDEGEERNRGNFPPRFSGRQFPNYSSELNVNALELEDSALYLCASSLTSGGYNEQFFGPGTRLTVL.